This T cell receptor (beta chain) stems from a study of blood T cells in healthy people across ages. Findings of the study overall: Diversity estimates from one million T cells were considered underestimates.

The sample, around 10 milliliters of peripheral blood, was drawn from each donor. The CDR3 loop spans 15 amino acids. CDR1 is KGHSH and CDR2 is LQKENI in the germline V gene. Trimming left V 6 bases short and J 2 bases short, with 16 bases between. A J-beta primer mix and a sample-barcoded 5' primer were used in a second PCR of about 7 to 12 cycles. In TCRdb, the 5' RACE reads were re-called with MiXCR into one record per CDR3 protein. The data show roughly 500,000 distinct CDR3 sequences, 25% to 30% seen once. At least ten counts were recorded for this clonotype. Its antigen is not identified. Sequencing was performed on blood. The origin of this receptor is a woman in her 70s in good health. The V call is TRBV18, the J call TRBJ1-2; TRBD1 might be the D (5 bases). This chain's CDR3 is CASSRAGGENYGYTF. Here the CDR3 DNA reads TGTGCCAGCTCTCGCGCCGGGGGAGAAAACTATGGCTACACCTTC. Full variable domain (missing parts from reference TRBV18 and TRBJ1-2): NAGVMQNPRHLVRRRGQEARLRCSPMKGHSHVYWYRQLPEEGLKFMVYLQKENIIDESGMPKERFSAEFPKEGPSILRIQQVVRGDSAAYFCASSRAGGENYGYTFGSGTRLTVV.